This record covers a single TCR beta chain. Its target is not known. The time point: cycle 4 day 1 (C4D1), after more than 5 weeks of nivolumab. Each patient's relapse followed autologous stem cell transplantation, and brentuximab vedotin exposure varied. The sample belongs to a study of PD-1 blockade in classical Hodgkin lymphoma. General study results and limits: CD4+ TCR diversity rose significantly by C4D1, and CD8+ TCR diversity did not. Patients who began taking nivolumab under 1 year after ASCT were left out. Lower baseline TCR diversity was reported for newly diagnosed patients than for healthy donors. Baseline diversity was lower in partial responders and progressors than complete responders.

Sequenced by immunoSEQ multiplex PCR; TCRdb stores in-frame clones only, minus some. The table shows around 60,000 clones, with about 92% occurring only once. V lost 2 bases and J lost 4; bases outside the gene matches: 3. Germline-derived CDR1 and CDR2 are SGHRS and YFSETQ. This CDR3 region has 14 residues. This sample comprised peripheral blood mononuclear cells (PBMCs), obtained before the fourth cycle of nivolumab. This chain connects TRBV5-1 to TRBJ2-7; 10 bases line up with TRBD1. This clonotype was obtained from a human donor with classical Hodgkin lymphoma. In DNA, the CDR3 is TGCGCCAGCAGCTTTGACAGGGGGCCATACGAGCAGTACTTC. Protein sequence: CASSFDRGPYEQYF. Combining the CDR3 with reference TRBV5-1 and TRBJ2-7 gives the whole variable domain KAGVTQTPRYLIKTRGQQVTLSCSPISGHRSVSWYQQTPGQGLQFLFEYFSETQRNKGNFPGRFSGRQFSNSRSEMNVSTLELGDSALYLCASSFDRGPYEQYFGPGTRLTVT.